The clone carrying this T cell receptor (beta chain) appeared many times. What it binds is not known. These data come from a study of HIV-infected children after antiretroviral therapy interruption. Overall study context: For the interruption arm, samples span week 0 through about 3 years after study end. In continuous treatment, analyzed samples were from weeks 0, 48 and 150.

The TCR library was built from RNA with a 3' RACE protocol and unique molecular identifiers. Via MiXCR, TCRdb re-called the 3' RACE reads, giving one row per CDR3 protein. The data contain about 40,000 distinct CDR3 sequences, approximately 6.1% of them singletons. V shed 7 bases, J shed 6 bases, and the junction held 10 bases outside the gene matches. The CDR3 runs to 14 residues. The V gene's germline CDR1 is MGHRA and CDR2 YSYEKL. This sample's treatment: PENTA 11 planned treatment interruption arm or continuous ART arm. Naive CD4+ CD45RA+ CD45RO- T cells were FACS-sorted from thawed PBMCs. Findings of the study overall: After treatment interruption started, naive CD4+ CDR3 overlap across time points dropped.

The V call is TRBV4-1, the J call TRBJ2-3; TRBD1 agrees at 7 bases. This TCR derives from a pool of human donors with HIV. The sequences come from CD45RA+ CD4+ T cells from PBMCs, pooled from several time points, collected from a donor given antiretroviral therapy, either interrupted or continuous. Sample subset: naive CD4+ CD45RA+ CD45RO- T cells. The CDR3 is CASKIPGGSDTQYF. In nucleotides, the CDR3 is TGCGCCAGCAAAATTCCAGGGGGTTCGGATACGCAGTATTTT.